What follows describes a single TCR beta chain. This record comes from a study of cytomegalovirus exposure and HLA in healthy donors. This CDR3 is 15 amino acids long. J gave up 4 bases and V 1 base, and 5 bases lay outside the gene matches. Germline V gives CDR1 SGHRS, CDR2 YFSETQ. Primers for the PCR totalled 60 Vbeta and 13 Jbeta. Profiled with immunoSEQ multiplex PCR; TCRdb holds only in-frame clones, not every one. The table includes 130,000 to 150,000 clones, under 80% detected once. The TCR was taken from a man aged 18 to 29 in good health and CMV-seropositive. The source material was PBMCs. The gene calls are TRBV5-1 and TRBJ2-3; 8 positions match TRBD1. The CDR3 nucleotides read TGCGCCAGCAGCTTGTCAGGGGGCAGAGCAGATACGCAGTATTTT. Protein sequence: CASSLSGGRADTQYF.